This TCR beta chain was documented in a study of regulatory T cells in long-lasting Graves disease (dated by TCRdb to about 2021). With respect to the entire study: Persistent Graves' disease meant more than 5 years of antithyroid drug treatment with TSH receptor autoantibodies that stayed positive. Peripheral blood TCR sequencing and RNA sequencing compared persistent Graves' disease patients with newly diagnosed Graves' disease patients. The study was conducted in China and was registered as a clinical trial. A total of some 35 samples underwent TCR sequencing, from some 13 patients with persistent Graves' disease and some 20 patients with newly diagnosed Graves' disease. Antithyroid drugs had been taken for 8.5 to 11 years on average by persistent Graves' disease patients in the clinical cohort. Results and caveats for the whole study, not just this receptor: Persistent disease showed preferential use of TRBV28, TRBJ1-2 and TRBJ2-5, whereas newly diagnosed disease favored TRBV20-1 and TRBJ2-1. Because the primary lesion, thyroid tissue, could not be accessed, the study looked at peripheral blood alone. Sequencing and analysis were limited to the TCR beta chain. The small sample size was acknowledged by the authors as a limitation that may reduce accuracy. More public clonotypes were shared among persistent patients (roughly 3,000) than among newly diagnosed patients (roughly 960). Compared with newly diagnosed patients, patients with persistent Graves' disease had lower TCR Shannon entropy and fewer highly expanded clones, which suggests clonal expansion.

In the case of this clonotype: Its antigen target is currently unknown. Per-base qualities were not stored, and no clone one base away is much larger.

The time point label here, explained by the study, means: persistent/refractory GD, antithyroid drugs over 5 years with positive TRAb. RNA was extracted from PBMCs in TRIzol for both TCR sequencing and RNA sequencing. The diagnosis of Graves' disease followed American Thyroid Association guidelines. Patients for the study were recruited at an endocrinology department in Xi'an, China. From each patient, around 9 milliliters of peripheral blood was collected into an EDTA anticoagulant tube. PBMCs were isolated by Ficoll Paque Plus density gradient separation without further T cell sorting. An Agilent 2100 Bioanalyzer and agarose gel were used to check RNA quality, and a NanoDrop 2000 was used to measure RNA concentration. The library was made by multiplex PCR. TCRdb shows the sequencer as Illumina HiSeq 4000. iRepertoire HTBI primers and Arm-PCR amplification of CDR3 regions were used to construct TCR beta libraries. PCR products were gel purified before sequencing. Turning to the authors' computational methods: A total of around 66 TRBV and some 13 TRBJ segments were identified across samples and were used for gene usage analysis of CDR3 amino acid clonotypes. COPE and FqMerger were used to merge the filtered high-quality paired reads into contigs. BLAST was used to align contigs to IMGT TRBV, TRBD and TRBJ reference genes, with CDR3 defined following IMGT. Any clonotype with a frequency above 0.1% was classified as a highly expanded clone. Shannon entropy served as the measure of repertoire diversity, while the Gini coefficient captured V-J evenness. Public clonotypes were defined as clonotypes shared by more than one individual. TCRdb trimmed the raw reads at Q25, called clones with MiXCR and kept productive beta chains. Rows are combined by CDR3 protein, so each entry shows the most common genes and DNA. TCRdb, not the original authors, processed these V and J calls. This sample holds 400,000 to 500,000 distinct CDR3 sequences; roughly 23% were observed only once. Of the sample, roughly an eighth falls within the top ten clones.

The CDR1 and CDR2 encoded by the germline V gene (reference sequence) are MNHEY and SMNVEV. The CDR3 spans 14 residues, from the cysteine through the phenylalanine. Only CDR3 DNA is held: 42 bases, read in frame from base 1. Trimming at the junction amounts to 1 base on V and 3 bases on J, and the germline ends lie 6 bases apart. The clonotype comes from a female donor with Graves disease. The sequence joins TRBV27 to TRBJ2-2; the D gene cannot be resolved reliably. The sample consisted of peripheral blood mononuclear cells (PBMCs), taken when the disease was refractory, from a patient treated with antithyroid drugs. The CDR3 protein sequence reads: CASSLFPDTGELFF. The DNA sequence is TGTGCCAGCAGTTTATTTCCCGACACCGGGGAGCTGTTTTTT.